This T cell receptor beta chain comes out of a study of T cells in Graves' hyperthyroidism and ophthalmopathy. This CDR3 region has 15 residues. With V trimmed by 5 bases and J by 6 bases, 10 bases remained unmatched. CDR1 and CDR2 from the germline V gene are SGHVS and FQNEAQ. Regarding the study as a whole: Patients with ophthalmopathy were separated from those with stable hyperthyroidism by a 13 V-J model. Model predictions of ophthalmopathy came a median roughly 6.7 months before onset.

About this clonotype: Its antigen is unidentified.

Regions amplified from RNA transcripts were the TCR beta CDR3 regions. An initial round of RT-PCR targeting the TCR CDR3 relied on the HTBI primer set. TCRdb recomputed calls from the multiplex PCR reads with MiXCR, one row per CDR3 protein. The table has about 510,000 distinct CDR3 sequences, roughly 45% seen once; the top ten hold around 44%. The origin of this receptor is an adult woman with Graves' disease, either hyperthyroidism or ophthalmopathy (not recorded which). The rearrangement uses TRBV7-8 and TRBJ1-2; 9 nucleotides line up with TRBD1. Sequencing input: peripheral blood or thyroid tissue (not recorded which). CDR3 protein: CASSAYRTGGNGYTF. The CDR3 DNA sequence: TGTGCCAGCAGCGCCTACCGAACAGGGGGCAATGGCTACACCTTC.